Following are 8 T cell receptor beta chains from one sample sequenced in a study of cytomegalovirus exposure and HLA in healthy donors. 13 Jbeta primers and 60 Vbeta primers were used for the PCR. Clones were sequenced by immunoSEQ multiplex PCR, and TCRdb holds only the in-frame ones, with some missing. The profile shows about 130,000 clones, 70% to 85% of them singletons. Material for sequencing was PBMCs. The source is a female donor in good health and CMV-seronegative.

The rearrangement links TRBV18 to TRBJ2-3, with 8 positions matching TRBD2. This CDR3 region has 20 residues. CDR1 is KGHSH, CDR2 LQKENI, per germline. With 5 bases clipped from V and 4 bases from J, the junction kept 23 bases outside the gene matches. The CDR3 sequence is CASSTPDWFREREIPDTQYF. The CDR3 DNA reads TGTGCCAGCTCAACTCCCGACTGGTTTAGGGAGCGGGAGATCCCAGATACGCAGTATTTT.

The rearrangement uses TRBV28 and TRBJ1-3; a possible D gene is TRBD1 (6 bases). The CDR3 is made up of 14 amino acids. Trimming left V 2 bases short and J 3 bases short, with 8 bases between. Per the germline V gene, CDR1 is MDHEN and CDR2 is SYDVKM. The CDR3: CASSLGQIGNTIYF. Written as DNA, the CDR3 is TGTGCCAGCAGTTTAGGACAGATTGGAAACACCATATATTTT. The full variable domain, rest sourced from reference TRBV28 and TRBJ1-3, is DVKVTQSSRYLVKRTGEKVFLECVQDMDHENMFWYRQDPGLGLRLIYFSYDVKMKEKGDIPEGYSVSREKKERFSLILESASTNQTSMYLCASSLGQIGNTIYFGEGSWLTVV.

V usage is TRBV4-3 and J usage is TRBJ2-5; tentative D call: TRBD2 (6 bases). V gave up 4 bases and J gave up 5 bases, with 14 bases separating them. The CDR3 loop spans 14 amino acids. CDR1 is LGHNA and CDR2 is YSLEER in the germline V gene. The chain's CDR3 is CASSRIMEGETQYF. The CDR3 bases are TGCGCCAGCAGCCGGATTATGGAGGGCGAGACCCAGTACTTC.

The J gene is TRBJ2-7, the V gene TRBV7-6, with TRBD2 matching 10 bases. This CDR3 has 14 residues. V was pared by 6 bases and J by 2 bases, with 4 bases of the junction left unmatched. CDR1 and CDR2 (germline): SGHVS, FNYEAQ. CDR3 sequence reads: CASSSSGRAYEQYF. CDR3 DNA: TGTGCCAGCAGTTCCAGCGGGAGGGCCTACGAGCAGTACTTC.

The chain employs TRBV19 and TRBJ1-5; D gene unclear. Germline CDR1 and CDR2: LNHDA and SQIVND (reference sequence). The V and J ends lost 4 bases and 9 bases respectively, with 10 bases between them. This CDR3 contains 12 residues. CDR3 sequence (DNA): TGTGCCAGTAGTAGAGAACGGGGGCCCCAGCATTTT. It yields the protein CASSRERGPQHF. Complete variable domain (other parts from reference TRBV19 and TRBJ1-5): DGGITQSPKYLFRKEGQNVTLSCEQNLNHDAMYWYRQDPGQGLRLIYYSQIVNDFQKGDIAEGYSVSREKKESFPLTVTSAQKNPTAFYLCASSRERGPQHFGDGTRLSIL.

This clone was found a few times. The chain links TRBV28 to TRBJ2-3; no clear D gene. Trimming shortened V by 8 bases and J by 0 bases, and 9 bases separated the two germline ends. Germline CDR1 and CDR2: MDHEN and SYDVKM. The CDR3 is 13 amino acids. The chain's CDR3 is CASHLSSTDTQYF. The CDR3 coding sequence is TGTGCCAGCCATTTATCTAGCACAGATACGCAGTATTTT.

This clone has more than one count but fewer than ten. The chain is built from TRBV28 and TRBJ2-5; 7 nucleotides line up with TRBD2. Germline V gene lookup returns CDR1 MDHEN and CDR2 SYDVKM. With V trimmed by 3 bases and J by 11 bases, 15 bases remained unmatched. This CDR3 is 15 amino acids long. In DNA, the CDR3 is TGTGCCAGCAGTTTCTCCGGGACTACCTCCTGGGAGCAGTACTTC. Protein product: CASSFSGTTSWEQYF.

The rearrangement links TRBV6-1 to TRBJ1-2; D call uncertain. V was clipped by 8 bases and J by 2 bases, with 12 bases between them. The CDR3 has 13 amino acids. CDR1 and CDR2 (germline): MNHNS, SASEGT. CDR3 region: CASCRVQNYGYTF. CDR3 in DNA: TGTGCCAGCTGCCGGGTCCAAAACTATGGCTACACCTTC.